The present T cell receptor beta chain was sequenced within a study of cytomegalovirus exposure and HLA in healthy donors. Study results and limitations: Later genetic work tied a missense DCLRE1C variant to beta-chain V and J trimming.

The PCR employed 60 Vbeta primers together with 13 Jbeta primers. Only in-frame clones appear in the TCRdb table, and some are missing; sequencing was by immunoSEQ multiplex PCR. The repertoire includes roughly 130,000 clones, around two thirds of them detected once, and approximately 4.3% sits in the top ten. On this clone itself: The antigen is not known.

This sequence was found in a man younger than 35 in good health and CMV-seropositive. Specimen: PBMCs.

CDR3 nucleotide sequence: TGTGCCAGTAGTGTACAGGGGGCATTCTACGAGCAGTACTTC. Translating gives CASSVQGAFYEQYF. V gene TRBV19 combines with J gene TRBJ2-7; 9 bases align to TRBD1. V was pared by 5 bases and J by 3 bases, with 5 bases of the junction left unmatched. Germline V gives CDR1 LNHDA, CDR2 SQIVND (reference sequence). CDR3 size: 14 residues.